Shown below are 11 T cell receptor beta chains from a single sample sequenced in a study of blood T cell repertoires in COVID-19. Profiling relied on immunoSEQ multiplex PCR, and the TCRdb table lists in-frame clones only, not all of them. This table holds 95,000 to 150,000 clones, about four fifths found once. Material for sequencing was peripheral blood. These TCRs come from a man aged 55 to 70 with active or convalescent COVID-19.

The chain carries TRBV20-1 and TRBJ2-7; a weak D match, TRBD1 (5 bases). V was trimmed by 6 bases and J by 7 bases, leaving 10 bases between them. Germline V CDR1 and CDR2: DFQATT, SNEGSKA (reference sequence). The length of the CDR3 is 10 residues. The CDR3 here is CSARAGEQYF. The CDR3 coding sequence is TGCAGTGCCCGGGCAGGGGAGCAGTACTTC.

In this sample, this clone turned up once. The chain recombines TRBV7-6 with TRBJ2-3, with 7 bases that match TRBD2. CDR1 and CDR2 (germline): SGHVS, FNYEAQ. The CDR3 runs 16 residues. Trimming cost V 2 bases and J 2 bases; bases outside gene matches: 7. The CDR3 region has the DNA TGTGCCAGCAGCTTACTGGCTAGCGGAAACACAGATACGCAGTATTTT. This encodes CASSLLASGNTDTQYF. The entire variable domain, with the rest obtained from reference TRBV7-6 and TRBJ2-3, is as follows: GAGVSQSPRYKVTKRGQDVALRCDPISGHVSLYWYRQALGQGPEFLTYFNYEAQQDKSGLPNDRFSAERPEGSISTLTIQRTEQRDSAMYRCASSLLASGNTDTQYFGPGTRLTVL.

The J gene is TRBJ2-3, the V gene TRBV2; the D gene is possibly TRBD2 (6 bases). Germline CDR1 is SNHLY and CDR2 is FYNNEI. Trimming stripped 7 bases from V and 0 bases from J, with 11 bases between. The CDR3 extends over 14 amino acids. The CDR3 DNA reads as TGTGCCAGCACTAGCGCCCCTAGCACAGATACGCAGTATTTT. Its protein product is CASTSAPSTDTQYF. Using reference TRBV2 and TRBJ2-3 for the parts outside the CDR3, the full variable domain is EPEVTQTPSHQVTQMGQEVILRCVPISNHLYFYWYRQILGQKVEFLVSFYNNEISEKSEIFDDQFSVERPDGSNFTLKIRSTKLEDSAMYFCASTSAPSTDTQYFGPGTRLTVL.

The chain links TRBV6-2 or TRBV6-3 to TRBJ1-2, with D possibly TRBD1 on 5 matching bases. The CDR3 totals 13 residues. V was clipped by 7 bases and J by 8 bases, with 17 bases between them. The germline gives CDR1 MNHEY, CDR2 SVGEGT. The CDR3: CASTPGRDGGYTF. In DNA, the CDR3 is TGTGCCAGCACCCCCGGCAGGGATGGAGGCTACACCTTC.

This chain connects TRBV7-2 to TRBJ2-7, with TRBD2 identical over 12 bases. The CDR3 length is 19 residues. Per the germline V gene, CDR1 is SGHTA and CDR2 is FQGNSA. V lost 0 bases to trimming and J lost 2 bases; unmatched junction nucleotides: 11. For the CDR3, the DNA is TGTGCCAGCAGCTTAGCGCGGGTGACTCTAGCGGGAGGGACCTACGAGCAGTACTTC. Protein product: CASSLARVTLAGGTYEQYF.

The rearrangement uses TRBV5-5 and TRBJ1-4; TRBD1 might be the D (5 bases). The germline V and J ends were trimmed by 4 bases and 8 bases, with 18 bases remaining between them. The CDR3 totals 15 residues. Germline lookup yields CDR1 SGHKS and CDR2 YYEKEE (reference sequence). The DNA for the CDR3 is TGTGCCAGCAGCCGGGTTGCCGACAGAGACGAAAAACTGTTTTTT. Its translation is CASSRVADRDEKLFF.

This sequence joins TRBV6-2 or TRBV6-3 and TRBJ2-1; TRBD2 might be the D (6 bases). The V and J ends lost 6 bases and 7 bases respectively, with 13 bases between them. This CDR3 is built from 13 residues. Germline assignment: CDR1 MNHEY and CDR2 SVGEGT. The CDR3: CASSISGVNEQFF. The CDR3 coding sequence is TGTGCCAGCAGCATTAGCGGAGTGAATGAGCAGTTCTTC.

This clone was observed a few times. This sample also contains other DNA sequences that code for the same CDR3. The V call is TRBV12-3 or TRBV12-4, the J call TRBJ1-1; D remains ambiguous. The CDR3 covers 12 residues. The ends were cut back, 5 bases at V and 4 bases at J, with 8 bases in the middle. The CDR3 is CASSREGTEAFF. CDR3 nucleotides: TGTGCCAGCAGTCGCGAGGGCACTGAAGCTTTCTTT.

The chain joins TRBV7-2 to TRBJ2-3; 7 bases match TRBD2. Germline V lookup: CDR1 SGHTA, CDR2 FQGNSA. This CDR3 contains 15 residues. The V and J ends lost 2 bases and 2 bases, in that order; junction bases with no gene match: 4. The CDR3 protein is CASSLKSGNTDTQYF. The CDR3 nucleotides are TGTGCCAGCAGCTTAAAAAGCGGGAACACAGATACGCAGTATTTT.

CDR3 DNA: TGTGCCAGTAGTACACAAATAGGGGCCTACGAGCAGTACTTC. Protein sequence: CASSTQIGAYEQYF. The chain has TRBV19 and TRBJ2-7; possible D gene TRBD1, 5 bases. Trimming removed 4 bases at V and 2 bases at J, with 12 bases between. Germline V CDR1 and CDR2: LNHDA, SQIVND (reference sequence). The CDR3 runs to 14 residues. Full variable domain (rest looked up from reference TRBV19 and TRBJ2-7): DGGITQSPKYLFRKEGQNVTLSCEQNLNHDAMYWYRQDPGQGLRLIYYSQIVNDFQKGDIAEGYSVSREKKESFPLTVTSAQKNPTAFYLCASSTQIGAYEQYFGPGTRLTVT.

This clone has just one count. The J gene is TRBJ2-7, the V gene TRBV12-3 or TRBV12-4, with no clear D. CDR3 length: 13 amino acids. The germline V and J ends were trimmed by 2 bases and 1 base, with 6 bases remaining between them. The CDR3 DNA reads as TGTGCCAGCAGTTTACAGCGATCCTACGAGCAGTACTTC. Its translation is CASSLQRSYEQYF.